The 6 T cell receptor beta chains presented below share a single source sample, sequenced in a study of Japanese encephalitis immunity and Zika vaccine responses. TCRdb recomputed calls from the 5' RACE reads with MiXCR, one row per CDR3 protein. The table shows hundreds of distinct CDR3 sequences, with 6% to 8.5% occurring only once. CFSE-labeled PBMCs were cultured six to seven days with peptide pools, each at around 1 ug/mL. The material sequenced was antigen-activated CD8+ T cells from blood, cultured, taken during a Zika inactivated vaccine study. Receptors were obtained from an adult woman who received an inactivated Zika virus vaccine.

This clonotype counts as large. The genes are TRBV6-5 and TRBJ2-1; D is uncertain. Germline assignment: CDR1 MNHEY and CDR2 SVGAGI. Trimming removed 7 bases at V and 5 bases at J, with 9 bases between. This CDR3 region has 12 residues. The CDR3 is CASKTANNEQFF. The CDR3 nucleotides read TGTGCCAGCAAGACTGCTAACAATGAGCAGTTCTTC.

In this sample, this clonotype turned up once. V gene TRBV6-6 combines with J gene TRBJ1-1; 10 nucleotides match TRBD1. The V and J ends lost 2 bases and 5 bases, in that order; junction bases with no gene match: 11. Germline lookup yields CDR1 MNHNY and CDR2 SVGAGI (reference sequence). This CDR3 has 17 residues. The CDR3 sequence is CASSYGYWGQGTTEAFF. CDR3 in DNA: TGTGCCAGCAGTTACGGATATTGGGGACAGGGGACTACTGAAGCTTTCTTT.

V usage is TRBV20-1 and J usage is TRBJ2-3; D is possibly TRBD2 (5 bases). Germline assignment: CDR1 DFQATT and CDR2 SNEGSKA (reference sequence). This CDR3 contains 14 residues. Trimming took 6 bases from V and 0 from J, leaving 13 bases between them. CDR3 amino acids: CSAPDYASTDTQYF. The CDR3 DNA follows: TGCAGTGCCCCCGACTATGCTAGCACAGATACGCAGTATTTT.

This clonotype is labeled large (0.1 to 1%). V gene TRBV12-3 or TRBV12-4 combines with J gene TRBJ2-3; 10 nucleotides match TRBD1. Unmatched junction bases numbered 7, after V lost 6 bases and J lost 4 bases. This CDR3 has 15 amino acids. The DNA for the CDR3 is TGTGCCAGCAGCCCCCAGACAGGGGGCCCAGATACGCAGTATTTT. Translating gives CASSPQTGGPDTQYF.

In its sample, this clonotype ranks as hyperexpanded. V gene TRBV7-9 combines with J gene TRBJ1-5; 7 bases agree with TRBD1. Germline V gives CDR1 SEHNR, CDR2 FQNEAQ (reference sequence). There are 14 residues in the CDR3. The ends lost 6 bases at V and 5 bases at J; junction bases unmatched: 7. The CDR3 DNA is TGTGCCAGCAGTACCGGGACAGTTCATCAGCCCCAGCATTTT. Its translation is CASSTGTVHQPQHF.

This clonotype is medium-sized by share. The rearrangement links TRBV28 to TRBJ2-4, with 9 bases lining up with TRBD2. V gave up 3 bases and J gave up 3 bases; unmatched junction bases: 12. This CDR3 region has 18 residues. Germline-derived CDR1 and CDR2 are MDHEN and SYDVKM. CDR3 bases: TGTGCCAGCAGTTTTTCGGCGGGAGGGCGGAAGGACAAAAACATTCAGTACTTC. It codes for CASSFSAGGRKDKNIQYF.